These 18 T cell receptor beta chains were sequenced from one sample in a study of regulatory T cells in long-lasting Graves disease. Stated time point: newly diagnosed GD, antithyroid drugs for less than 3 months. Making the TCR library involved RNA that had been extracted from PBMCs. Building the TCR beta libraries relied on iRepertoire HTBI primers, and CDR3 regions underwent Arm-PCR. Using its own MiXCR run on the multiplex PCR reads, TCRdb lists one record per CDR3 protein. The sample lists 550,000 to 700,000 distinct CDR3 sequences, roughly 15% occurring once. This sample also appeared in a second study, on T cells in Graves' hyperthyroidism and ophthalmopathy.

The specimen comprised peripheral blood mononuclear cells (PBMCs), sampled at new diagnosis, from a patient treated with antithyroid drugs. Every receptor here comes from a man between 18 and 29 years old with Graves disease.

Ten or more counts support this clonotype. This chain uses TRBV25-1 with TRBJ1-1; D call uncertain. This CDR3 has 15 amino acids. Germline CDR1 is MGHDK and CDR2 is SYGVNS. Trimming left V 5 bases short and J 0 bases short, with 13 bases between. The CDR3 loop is CASSLEGAVNTEAFF. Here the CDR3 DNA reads TGTGCCAGCAGTCTGGAGGGTGCCGTGAACACTGAAGCTTTCTTT. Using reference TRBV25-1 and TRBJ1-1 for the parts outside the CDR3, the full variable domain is EADIYQTPRYLVIGTGKKITLECSQTMGHDKMYWYQQDPGMELHLIHYSYGVNSTEKGDLSSESTVSRIRTEHFPLTLESARPSHTSQYLCASSLEGAVNTEAFFGQGTRLTVV.

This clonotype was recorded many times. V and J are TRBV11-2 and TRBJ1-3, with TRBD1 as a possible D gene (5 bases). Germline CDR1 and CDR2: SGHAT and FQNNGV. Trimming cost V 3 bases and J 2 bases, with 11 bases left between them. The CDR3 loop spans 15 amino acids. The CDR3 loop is CASSLIRETGNTIYF. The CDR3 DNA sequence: TGTGCCAGCAGCTTGATCAGGGAAACTGGAAACACCATATATTTT.

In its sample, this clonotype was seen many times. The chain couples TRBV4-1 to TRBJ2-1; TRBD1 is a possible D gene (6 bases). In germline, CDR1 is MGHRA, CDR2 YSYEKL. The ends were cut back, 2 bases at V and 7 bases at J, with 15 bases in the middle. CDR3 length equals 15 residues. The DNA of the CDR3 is TGCGCCAGCAGCCAATCTCGCAGCCAGGGGAATGAGCAGTTCTTC. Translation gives CASSQSRSQGNEQFF.

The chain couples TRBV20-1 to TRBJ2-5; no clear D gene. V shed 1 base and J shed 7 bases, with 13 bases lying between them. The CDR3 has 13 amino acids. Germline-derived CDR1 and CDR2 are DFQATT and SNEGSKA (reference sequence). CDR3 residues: CSARVYAYGTQYF. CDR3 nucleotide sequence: TGCAGTGCTAGAGTTTACGCCTATGGGACCCAGTACTTC.

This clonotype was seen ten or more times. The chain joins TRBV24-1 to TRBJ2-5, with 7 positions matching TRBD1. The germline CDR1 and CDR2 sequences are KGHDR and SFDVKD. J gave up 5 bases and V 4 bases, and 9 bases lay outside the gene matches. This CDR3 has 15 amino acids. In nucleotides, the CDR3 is TGTGCCACCAGTGACCCGACAGGGTCCGGGGAGACCCAGTACTTC. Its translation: CATSDPTGSGETQYF.

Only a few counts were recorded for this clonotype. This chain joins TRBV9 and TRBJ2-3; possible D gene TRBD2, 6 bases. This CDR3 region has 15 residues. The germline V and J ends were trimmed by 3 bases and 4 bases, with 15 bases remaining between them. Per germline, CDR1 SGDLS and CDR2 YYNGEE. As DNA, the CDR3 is TGTGCCAGCAGCGCGGGAGACCCAGACTCAGATACGCAGTATTTT. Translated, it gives CASSAGDPDSDTQYF.

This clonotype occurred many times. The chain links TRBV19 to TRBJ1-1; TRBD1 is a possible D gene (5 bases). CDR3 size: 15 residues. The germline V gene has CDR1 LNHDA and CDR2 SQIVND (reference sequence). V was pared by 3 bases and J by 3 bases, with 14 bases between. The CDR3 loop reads CASSIGQIQDTEAFF. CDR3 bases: TGTGCCAGTAGTATCGGACAAATCCAGGACACTGAAGCTTTCTTT.

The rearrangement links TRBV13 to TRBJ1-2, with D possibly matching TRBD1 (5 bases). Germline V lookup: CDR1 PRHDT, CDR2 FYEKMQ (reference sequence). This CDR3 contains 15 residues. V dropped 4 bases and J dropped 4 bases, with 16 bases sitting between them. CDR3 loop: CASSSSGGDRYGYTF. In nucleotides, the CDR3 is TGTGCCAGCAGCTCTTCGGGGGGAGATCGCTATGGCTACACCTTC.

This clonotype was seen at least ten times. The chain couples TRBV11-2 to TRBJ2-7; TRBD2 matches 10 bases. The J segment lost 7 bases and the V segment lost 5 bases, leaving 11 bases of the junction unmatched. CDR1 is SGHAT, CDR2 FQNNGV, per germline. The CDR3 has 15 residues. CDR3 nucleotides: TGTGCCAGCAGCCCAAGGACTAGCGGCGGCAGAGAGCAGTACTTC. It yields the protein CASSPRTSGGREQYF.

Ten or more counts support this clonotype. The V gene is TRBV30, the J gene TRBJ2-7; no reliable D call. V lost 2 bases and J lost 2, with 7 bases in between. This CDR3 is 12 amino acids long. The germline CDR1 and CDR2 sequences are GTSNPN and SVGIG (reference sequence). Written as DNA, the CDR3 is TGTGCCTGGAGTTCAGTACCCTACGAGCAGTACTTC. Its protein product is CAWSSVPYEQYF.

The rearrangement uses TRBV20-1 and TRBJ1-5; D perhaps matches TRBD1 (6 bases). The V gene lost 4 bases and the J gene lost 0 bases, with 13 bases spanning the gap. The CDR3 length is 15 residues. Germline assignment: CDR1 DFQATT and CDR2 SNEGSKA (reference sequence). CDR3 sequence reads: CSAIDRQNSNQPQHF. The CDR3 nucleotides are TGCAGTGCTATTGACAGGCAAAATAGCAATCAGCCCCAGCATTTT.

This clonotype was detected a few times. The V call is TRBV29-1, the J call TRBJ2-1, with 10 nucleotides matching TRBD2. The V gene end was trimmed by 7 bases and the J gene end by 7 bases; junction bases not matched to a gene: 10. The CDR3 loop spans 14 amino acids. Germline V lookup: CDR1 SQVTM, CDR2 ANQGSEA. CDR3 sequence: CSASYPSGGNEQFF. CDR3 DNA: TGCAGCGCGTCGTATCCTAGCGGGGGAAATGAGCAGTTCTTC.

This CDR3 reads CASSQVGDRSQPQHF. CDR3 DNA: TGCGCCAGCAGCCAAGTCGGGGACAGATCACAGCCCCAGCATTTT. The chain is built from TRBV4-1 and TRBJ1-5; 7 bases are a match to TRBD1. There are 15 residues in the CDR3. Unmatched junction bases numbered 7, after V lost 1 base and J lost 7 bases. CDR1 is MGHRA and CDR2 is YSYEKL in the germline V gene.

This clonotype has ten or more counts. The CDR3 reads CARRPGRRVQVLWDYEQYF. As DNA, the CDR3 is TGTGCCAGACGGCCGGGTCGACGCGTCCAAGTACTTTGGGACTACGAGCAGTACTTC. This chain joins TRBV12-3 or TRBV12-4 and TRBJ2-7, with D uncertain. The CDR3 extends over 19 amino acids. V was trimmed by 9 bases and J by 3 bases, leaving 33 bases between them.

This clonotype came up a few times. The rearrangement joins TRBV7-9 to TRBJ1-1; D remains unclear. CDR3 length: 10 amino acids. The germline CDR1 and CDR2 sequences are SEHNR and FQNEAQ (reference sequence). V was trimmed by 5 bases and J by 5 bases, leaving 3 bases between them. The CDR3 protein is CASSLTEAFF. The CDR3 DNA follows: TGTGCCAGCAGCCTAACTGAAGCTTTCTTT.

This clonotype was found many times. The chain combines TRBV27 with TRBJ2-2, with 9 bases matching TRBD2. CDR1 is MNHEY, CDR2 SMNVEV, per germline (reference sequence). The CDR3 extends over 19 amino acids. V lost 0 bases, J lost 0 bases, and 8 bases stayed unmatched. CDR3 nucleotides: TGTGCCAGCAGTTTATCGTTGCGGGAGGGGGGCCCGAACACCGGGGAGCTGTTTTTT. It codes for CASSLSLREGGPNTGELFF.

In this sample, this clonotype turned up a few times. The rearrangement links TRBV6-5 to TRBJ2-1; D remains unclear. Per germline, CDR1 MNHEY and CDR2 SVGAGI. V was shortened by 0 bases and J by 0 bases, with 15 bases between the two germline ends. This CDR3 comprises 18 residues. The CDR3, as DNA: TGTGCCAGCAGTTACTCGACGACATACGCGAGCTCCTACAATGAGCAGTTCTTC. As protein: CASSYSTTYASSYNEQFF.

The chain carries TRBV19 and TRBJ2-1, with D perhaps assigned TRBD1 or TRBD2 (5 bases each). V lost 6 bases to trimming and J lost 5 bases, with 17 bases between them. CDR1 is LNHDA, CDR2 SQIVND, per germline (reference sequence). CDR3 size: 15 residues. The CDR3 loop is CASSPLEGENNEQFF. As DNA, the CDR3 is TGTGCCAGTAGCCCACTAGAAGGGGAAAACAATGAGCAGTTCTTC.